The 32 T cell receptor beta chains presented below share a single source sample, sequenced in a study of response to subunit inactivated influenza vaccine (dated by TCRdb to the late 2010s). The time point label of this sample denotes: 45 days after influenza vaccine administration. The library was generated by RT-PCR. The instrument was an Illumina HiSeq 2500. TCRdb handled the public reads itself, with Q25 trimming in fastp and clone calling in MiXCR, and kept productive beta chains. Entries are consolidated by CDR3 protein sequence, retaining the most common genes and DNA. In all, the sample holds approximately 480,000 distinct CDR3 sequences, and around 9.9% of those were seen once. The top ten hold roughly 12% of the sample. This material consisted of PBMCs from blood, taken 35 to 45 days after vaccination. The source of these receptors is a man over 45 who received an inactivated influenza vaccine. Donor details come from another sample of the same person, matched by shared clones.

This clonotype occurred a few times. This rearrangement joins TRBV12-3 or TRBV12-4 to TRBJ1-5; weak D call: TRBD1 (6 bases). With 2 bases removed from V and 4 bases from J, the gap between germline ends came to 21 bases. CDR3 length: 18 residues. CDR3 in DNA: TGTGCCAGCAGTTTATTTGCCCCCAAACAGGGCATAAATCAGCCCCAGCATTTT. Protein sequence: CASSLFAPKQGINQPQHF.

The chain has TRBV12-5 and TRBJ1-1, with TRBD1 identical over 7 bases. V shed 7 bases, J shed 4 bases, and the junction held 9 bases outside the gene matches. The germline V gene encodes CDR1 LGHNT and CDR2 FRNRAP. The CDR3 loop spans 14 amino acids. CDR3 loop: CASAPTGLGTEAFF. CDR3 in DNA: TGTGCTAGTGCCCCGACAGGGTTGGGCACTGAAGCTTTCTTT. Drawing the rest from reference TRBV12-5 and TRBJ1-1, the complete variable domain is DARVTQTPRHKVTEMGQEVTMRCQPILGHNTVFWYRQTMMQGLELLAYFRNRAPLDDSGMPKDRFSAEMPDATLATLKIQPSEPRDSAVYFCASAPTGLGTEAFFGQGTRLTVV.

This sequence joins TRBV19 and TRBJ2-2; D gene uncertain. The CDR3 loop spans 13 amino acids. CDR1 is LNHDA, CDR2 SQIVND, per germline (reference sequence). The V and J ends lost 5 bases and 6 bases respectively, with 10 bases between them. This chain's CDR3 is CASSHNPPGELFF. CDR3 in DNA: TGTGCCAGTAGTCATAACCCCCCCGGGGAGCTGTTTTTT.

This clonotype was picked up a small number of times. The chain couples TRBV27 to TRBJ1-5; D might be TRBD1 (6 bases). V was pared by 2 bases and J by 5 bases, with 16 bases between. Germline values: CDR1 MNHEY, CDR2 SMNVEV (reference sequence). The CDR3 runs 16 residues. In DNA, the CDR3 is TGTGCCAGCAGTTTAACCCCCCTGACAGGTTATCAGCCCCAGCATTTT. This codes for CASSLTPLTGYQPQHF.

This clonotype has only a few counts. The chain links TRBV20-1 to TRBJ2-5; D gene uncertain. This CDR3 is built from 14 residues. Trimming shortened V by 0 bases and J by 2 bases, and 10 bases separated the two germline ends. Germline V gene sequence: CDR1 DFQATT, CDR2 SNEGSKA (reference sequence). CDR3 bases: TGCAGTGCTAGAGAGCCGGCAAAACAAGAGACCCAGTACTTC. Translated: CSAREPAKQETQYF.

V usage is TRBV6-1 and J usage is TRBJ1-5; D perhaps matches TRBD1 (5 bases). The CDR3 sequence is 16 residues long. Germline V gene data show CDR1 as MNHNS and CDR2 as SASEGT. Trimming took off 6 bases at V and 2 bases at J, with 17 bases between the two ends. The CDR3, as DNA: TGTGCCAGCAGCCCGGTTCGGGGGAGGGGCAATCAGCCCCAGCATTTT. Encoded protein: CASSPVRGRGNQPQHF.

This clonotype was picked up many times. The chain couples TRBV4-3 to TRBJ2-2; no definite D call. The germline CDR1 and CDR2 sequences are LGHNA and YSLEER. Trimming removed 4 bases at V and 8 bases at J, with 8 bases between. The length of the CDR3 is 12 residues. Here the CDR3 DNA reads TGCGCCAGCAGCCCGATGTCTGGGGAGCTGTTTTTT. As protein: CASSPMSGELFF.

This clonotype was seen ten or more times. V gene TRBV6-5 combines with J gene TRBJ2-2; the D is unclear. The V gene's germline CDR1 is MNHEY and CDR2 SVGAGI. There are 14 residues in the CDR3. With 3 bases removed from V and 4 bases from J, the gap between germline ends came to 9 bases. CDR3 in amino acids: CASSYSSGTGELFF. Here the CDR3 DNA reads TGTGCCAGCAGTTATAGTTCGGGCACCGGGGAGCTGTTTTTT.

This clonotype has just a few counts. V is TRBV20-1 and J is TRBJ2-7; unclear D gene. V lost 6 bases and J lost 3, with 12 bases in between. Germline assignment: CDR1 DFQATT and CDR2 SNEGSKA (reference sequence). The CDR3 loop spans 12 amino acids. The CDR3 loop is CSADGVHYEQYF. The CDR3, as DNA: TGCAGTGCCGATGGGGTACACTACGAGCAGTACTTC.

The chain links TRBV29-1 to TRBJ2-7, with D perhaps matching TRBD1 (5 bases). Germline V CDR1 and CDR2: SQVTM, ANQGSEA. The length of the CDR3 is 14 residues. The V end was cut by 6 bases, the J end by 6 bases, with 21 bases between. The CDR3 reads CSVGNRGRVFEQYF. The CDR3 DNA reads TGCAGCGTAGGGAACCGAGGCAGGGTTTTCGAGCAGTACTTC.

The genes are TRBV19 and TRBJ2-2; D perhaps matches TRBD1 (5 bases). The CDR3 runs 14 residues. The germline V gene encodes CDR1 LNHDA and CDR2 SQIVND (reference sequence). Trimming shortened V by 8 bases and J by 6 bases, and 16 bases separated the two germline ends. The CDR3 loop reads CASAAPQGAGELFF. CDR3 sequence (DNA): TGTGCCAGTGCGGCGCCCCAGGGCGCCGGGGAGCTGTTTTTT.

This clonotype showed up just a few times. The chain combines TRBV9 with TRBJ2-5; D is perhaps TRBD1 or TRBD2 (5 bases each). V lost 0 bases, J lost 5 bases, and 11 bases lay in between. The CDR3 sequence is 14 residues long. CDR1 is SGDLS, CDR2 YYNGEE, per germline. The CDR3 here is CASSVGGAGETQYF. The CDR3 bases are TGTGCCAGCAGCGTAGGAGGGGCAGGGGAGACCCAGTACTTC.

This clonotype has only a few counts. This rearrangement joins TRBV7-9 to TRBJ1-2; the match to TRBD1 covers 8 bases. The CDR3 runs 15 residues. CDR1 is SEHNR, CDR2 FQNEAQ, per germline (reference sequence). With V trimmed by 0 bases and J by 4 bases, 4 bases remained unmatched. CDR3 sequence (DNA): TGTGCCAGCAGCTTAGCGGCCGACAGGGGCTATGGCTACACCTTC. It is translated as CASSLAADRGYGYTF.

In its sample, this clonotype was seen a few times. J is TRBJ2-1 and V is TRBV7-8; tentatively, D is TRBD2 (5 bases). V was trimmed by 2 bases and J by 8 bases, leaving 19 bases between them. This CDR3 has 16 amino acids. The germline CDR1 and CDR2 sequences are SGHVS and FQNEAQ. CDR3 sequence: CASSLWSSGRYDEQFF. The CDR3 nucleotides are TGTGCCAGCAGCTTATGGTCCAGCGGAAGATATGATGAGCAGTTCTTC.

This clonotype was seen a few times. The chain combines TRBV20-1 with TRBJ2-3; the D is unclear. Germline V gene lookup returns CDR1 DFQATT and CDR2 SNEGSKA (reference sequence). V lost 3 bases, J lost 4 bases, and 11 bases lay in between. This CDR3 is 13 amino acids long. For the CDR3, the DNA is TGCAGTGCTAGCCCCTACGGCGCAGATACGCAGTATTTT. Its translation is CSASPYGADTQYF.

The sample holds a few counts of this clonotype. This chain connects TRBV12-3 or TRBV12-4 to TRBJ2-1; TRBD2 is a possible D gene (5 bases). The V end lost 3 bases, the J end lost 5 bases, and 20 bases lay between the germline ends. The CDR3 is 17 amino acids. As DNA, the CDR3 is TGTGCCAGCAGTTTTGGGGTGGGGTCCGGGGTCAACAATGAGCAGTTCTTC. It codes for CASSFGVGSGVNNEQFF.

This clonotype appeared a few times. CDR3 amino acids: CASSAQGPTEAFF. The CDR3 nucleotides read TGTGCCAGCAGTGCCCAGGGGCCCACTGAAGCTTTCTTT. The chain joins TRBV12-3 or TRBV12-4 to TRBJ1-1; possibly TRBD1 for D (6 bases). V lost 5 bases and J 4 bases, leaving 11 bases between the germline ends. The CDR3 has 13 residues.

This clonotype has just a few counts. This rearrangement joins TRBV4-1 to TRBJ2-5; TRBD1 aligns across 7 bases. With 5 bases clipped from V and 5 bases from J, the junction kept 11 bases outside the gene matches. This CDR3 comprises 15 residues. Germline values: CDR1 MGHRA, CDR2 YSYEKL. CDR3 in amino acids: CASSYTFRGGETQYF. The CDR3 nucleotides are TGCGCCAGCAGCTACACCTTTAGAGGGGGCGAGACCCAGTACTTC.

The V call is TRBV28, the J call TRBJ2-1; D uncertain. CDR1 and CDR2 from the germline V gene are MDHEN and SYDVKM. V lost 2 bases, J lost 2 bases, and 10 bases lay in between. This CDR3 spans 15 amino acids. The CDR3 protein is CASSLLQVTYNEQFF. CDR3 DNA: TGTGCCAGCAGTTTACTGCAGGTCACCTACAATGAGCAGTTCTTC.

The chain recombines TRBV10-3 with TRBJ2-5, with a weak D call TRBD2 (5 bases). The germline CDR1 and CDR2 sequences are ENHRY and SYGVKD. Deletions cut 3 bases from V and 7 bases from J, with 21 bases between. The CDR3 runs 16 residues. The CDR3: CAISDSEARVMGTQYF. CDR3 bases: TGTGCCATCAGTGATTCCGAAGCGCGGGTGATGGGGACCCAGTACTTC.

This clonotype turned up a few times. The chain recombines TRBV6-1 with TRBJ1-2, with 10 nucleotides matching TRBD1. The V and J ends lost 7 bases and 8 bases, in that order; junction bases with no gene match: 10. The CDR3 consists of 14 residues. The germline CDR1 and CDR2 sequences are MNHNS and SASEGT. In nucleotides, the CDR3 is TGTGCCAGCAACCCCCGACAGGGGGCCAGAGGCTACACCTTC. Its protein is CASNPRQGARGYTF.

This chain connects TRBV11-2 to TRBJ2-2, with no clear D. The V and J ends lost 4 bases and 4 bases respectively, with 7 bases between them. The CDR3 totals 13 residues. From germline, CDR1 is SGHAT and CDR2 FQNNGV. In nucleotides, the CDR3 is TGTGCCAGCAGCTCGACCCTCACCGGGGAGCTGTTTTTT. Protein: CASSSTLTGELFF.

J is TRBJ2-1 and V is TRBV5-1; D call uncertain. Germline V lookup: CDR1 SGHRS, CDR2 YFSETQ. V lost 6 bases and J lost 4, with 26 bases in between. CDR3 size: 18 residues. CDR3 amino acids: CASTLGRSYTLPYNEQFF. The CDR3, as DNA: TGCGCCAGCACCCTCGGACGTAGCTATACCCTTCCTTACAATGAGCAGTTCTTC. The whole variable domain, filled in from reference TRBV5-1 and TRBJ2-1, reads KAGVTQTPRYLIKTRGQQVTLSCSPISGHRSVSWYQQTPGQGLQFLFEYFSETQRNKGNFPGRFSGRQFSNSRSEMNVSTLELGDSALYLCASTLGRSYTLPYNEQFFGPGTRLTVL.

In its sample, this clonotype was seen a few times. CDR3 amino acids: CASSLDLGPQETQYF. CDR3 coding DNA: TGCGCCAGCAGCTTGGACCTAGGGCCCCAAGAGACCCAGTACTTC. The J gene is TRBJ2-5, the V gene TRBV5-1; no reliable D call. V lost 0 bases, J lost 1 base, and 10 bases lay in between. This CDR3 region has 15 residues. Germline-derived CDR1 and CDR2 are SGHRS and YFSETQ.

CDR3 loop: CASSDGTVREQYF. CDR3 in DNA: TGTGCCAGCAGTGATGGGACAGTAAGAGAGCAGTACTTC. This chain joins TRBV2 and TRBJ2-7, with TRBD1 matching 7 bases. The CDR3 length is 13 residues. V lost 3 bases and J lost 7; bases outside the gene matches: 6. Germline assignment: CDR1 SNHLY and CDR2 FYNNEI.

The gene calls are TRBV7-8 and TRBJ2-7; 9 nucleotides agree with TRBD2. From germline, CDR1 is SGHVS and CDR2 FQNEAQ. With 3 bases clipped from V and 6 bases from J, the junction kept 24 bases outside the gene matches. The CDR3 consists of 20 residues. DNA for the CDR3: TGTGCCAGCAGCTTTCAATCTTGGGAAGGGTCCAGCGGGAGGATGCTCGAGCAGTACTTC. Amino acid sequence: CASSFQSWEGSSGRMLEQYF.

V gene TRBV7-9 combines with J gene TRBJ2-4, with a tentative D call TRBD2 (5 bases). The CDR3 contains 16 residues. Trimming cost V 4 bases and J 1 base, with 14 bases left between them. Germline V gives CDR1 SEHNR, CDR2 FQNEAQ (reference sequence). Here the CDR3 reads CASSSLDSTAKNIQYF. DNA for the CDR3: TGTGCCAGCAGCTCTCTGGACTCCACGGCCAAAAACATTCAGTACTTC.

The V gene is TRBV6-2 or TRBV6-3, the J gene TRBJ2-7; D gene ambiguous. Trimming left V 7 bases short and J 1 base short, with 14 bases between. The CDR3 is 14 residues long. Germline V CDR1 and CDR2: MNHEY, SVGEGT. The CDR3 loop reads CASTNPTGSYEQYF. The CDR3 DNA is TGTGCCAGCACCAACCCGACTGGTTCCTACGAGCAGTACTTC.

The J gene is TRBJ1-1, the V gene TRBV11-2; TRBD1 is a possible D gene (6 bases). CDR1 and CDR2 (germline): SGHAT, FQNNGV. Trimming pared 5 bases from V and 5 bases from J, leaving 9 bases between. The CDR3 loop spans 12 amino acids. CDR3 protein: CASSLGQTEAFF. The CDR3 nucleotides are TGTGCCAGCAGCCTAGGACAGACTGAAGCTTTCTTT.

This clonotype came up many times. V and J are TRBV12-3 or TRBV12-4 and TRBJ1-5, with 8 nucleotides matching TRBD1. With 6 bases clipped from V and 4 bases from J, the junction kept 2 bases outside the gene matches. This CDR3 has 13 amino acids. CDR3 protein: CASSWTGNQPQHF. Here the CDR3 DNA reads TGTGCCAGCAGCTGGACAGGGAATCAGCCCCAGCATTTT.

This clonotype appeared a few times. The chain combines TRBV2 with TRBJ2-1; no reliable D call. The V and J ends lost 0 bases and 0 bases respectively, with 9 bases between them. The CDR3 is made up of 16 amino acids. In germline, CDR1 is SNHLY, CDR2 FYNNEI. CDR3 nucleotide sequence: TGTGCCAGCAGTGAAGCTCCACGGAGCTCCTACAATGAGCAGTTCTTC. Protein: CASSEAPRSSYNEQFF.

The chain employs TRBV6-2 or TRBV6-3 and TRBJ2-1; D unclear. The germline CDR1 and CDR2 sequences are MNHEY and SVGEGT. CDR3 length: 13 residues. V lost 3 bases to trimming and J lost 8 bases, with 11 bases between them. As DNA, the CDR3 is TGTGCCAGCAGTTATAGGGCGGTGGATGAGCAGTTCTTC. It encodes CASSYRAVDEQFF.